The T cell receptor (beta chain) described here comes from a study of blood T cell repertoires in COVID-19. Study summary: Both acute and convalescent COVID-19 samples were obtained from the United States, Italy and Spain. Sample material is recorded as cDNA or gDNA derived from T cells, B-cell-depleted T cells, or PBMCs.

The germline V gene encodes CDR1 SGHNT and CDR2 YENEEA. Trimming cost V 5 bases and J 3 bases; bases outside gene matches: 8. This CDR3 is built from 16 residues. Original processing notes: Nucleated cell number was recorded as an estimate derived from reference gene primer amplification. Sequencing was performed with immunoSEQ multiplex PCR; in TCRdb, only in-frame clones are kept and a portion is missing. For V, J and clone size, that table is used; D and trimming come from the DNA. The data hold tens of thousands of clones, with around 80% observed a single time. The chain combines TRBV11-3 with TRBJ2-2, with 8 positions matching TRBD2. The TCR originated in a man in his fifties with active or convalescent COVID-19. The specimen was peripheral blood. The CDR3 sequence: CASSLGGAFDTGELFF. CDR3 DNA: TGTGCCAGCAGCCTCGGGGGGGCCTTTGACACCGGGGAGCTGTTTTTT.